The T cell receptor (beta chain) under discussion was sequenced for a study of cytomegalovirus exposure and HLA in healthy donors. Study overall: In a previous analysis, 117 million unique TCR beta sequences were found from some 180 million T cells. Findings of the study overall: Some V segments, TRBV6-2 and TRBV6-3 among them, were indistinguishable and were therefore excluded. Most TCR sequences were uncommon, yet certain public TCRs appeared in many donors.

This clone was counted a few times. Antigen unknown. The germline gives CDR1 LGHNA, CDR2 YNFKEQ. V lost 2 bases and J lost 7, with 18 bases in between. This CDR3 spans 16 amino acids. PCR primers comprised 60 Vbeta and 13 Jbeta primers. The method was immunoSEQ multiplex PCR; TCRdb's version includes in-frame clones alone and lacks a portion of them. The sample records about 140,000 clones, over 75% being singletons. The sequence was obtained from a man aged 50 to 60 in good health and CMV-seronegative. Sequenced input: PBMCs. This chain links TRBV4-2 with TRBJ1-5, with D possibly matching TRBD1 (5 bases). The CDR3 bases are TGTGCCAGCAGCCAATCGGGGCTGGGGGAGGAACAGCCCCAGCATTTT. It translates to CASSQSGLGEEQPQHF.